This T cell receptor (beta chain) was identified during a study of CD8 T cells in Susac syndrome. The wider study: Eight or nine of the sequenced Susac syndrome patients were in remission, and five or six had active disease.

When the RNA was reverse transcribed, random hexamers were used with an input of about 0.45 to 1 ug. From the immunoSEQ multiplex PCR reads, TCRdb called clonotypes with MiXCR, one entry per CDR3 protein. The repertoire has roughly 80,000 distinct CDR3 sequences, 85% to 95% of them found once; the top ten carry 0.52%. TEMRA cells were FACS-enriched, with CD8+ and CD4+ T cells isolated negatively. Per germline, CDR1 GTSNPN and CDR2 SVGIG (reference sequence). The CDR3 spans 11 residues. V lost 4 bases and J 4 bases, leaving 6 bases between the germline ends. This receptor was taken from a human donor with Susac syndrome. Specimen: CD4+ T cells from PBMCs. This chain joins TRBV30 and TRBJ2-3; no reliable D call. The CDR3 coding sequence is TGTGCCTGGACCGGATCAGATACGCAGTATTTT. Translated, it gives CAWTGSDTQYF.